This entry lists 2 T cell receptor beta chains sequenced from one sample in a study of blood T cell repertoires in COVID-19. The repertoire was sequenced with immunoSEQ multiplex PCR; TCRdb's copy has only in-frame clones and lacks some. The sample includes some 260,000 clones, around 90% seen only once; the top ten take under 1.5%. The sample was peripheral blood. The receptors stem from a man older than 75 with acute or convalescent COVID-19.

This clone was seen a few times. V gene TRBV5-1 combines with J gene TRBJ2-5; D possibly corresponds to TRBD1 (6 bases). This CDR3 has 15 residues. V lost 3 bases, J lost 4 bases, and 16 bases lay in between. Germline-derived CDR1 and CDR2 are SGHRS and YFSETQ. As DNA, the CDR3 is TGCGCCAGCAGCTCTCTGGCGGGCAGGGGAGAGACCCAGTACTTC. Translating it yields CASSSLAGRGETQYF.

The V call is TRBV5-6, the J call TRBJ1-4; D perhaps matches TRBD1 (5 bases). The V end was cut by 5 bases, the J end by 7 bases, with 9 bases between. CDR3 length equals 12 residues. CDR1 is SGHDT, CDR2 YYEEEE, per germline. The CDR3 region is CASSWGGEKLFF. For the CDR3, the DNA is TGTGCCAGCAGTTGGGGGGGTGAAAAACTGTTTTTT.